A single sample gave rise to the 30 T cell receptor beta chains below, sequenced in a study of blood T cell repertoires in COVID-19. Clones were sequenced by immunoSEQ multiplex PCR, and TCRdb holds only the in-frame ones, with some missing. Among around 150,000 clones listed, 80% to 90% were seen once. Sequencing was performed on peripheral blood. These receptors were collected from a man in his sixties with acute or convalescent COVID-19.

This chain uses TRBV3-1 (or the pseudogene TRBV3-2) with TRBJ2-3; 7 nucleotides align to TRBD2. The CDR3 runs 13 residues. With 11 bases clipped from V and 6 bases from J, the junction kept 11 bases outside the gene matches. The V gene's germline CDR1 is LGHDT and CDR2 YNNKEL (reference sequence). This chain's CDR3 is CASGAGAGDTQYF. In DNA form, the CDR3 reads TGTGCCTCCGGGGCGGGAGCCGGGGATACGCAGTATTTT.

The chain carries TRBV19 and TRBJ2-1; 15 bases are a match to TRBD2. The CDR3 length is 15 residues. The V and J ends lost 2 bases and 12 bases, in that order; junction bases with no gene match: 5. Per the germline V gene, CDR1 is LNHDA and CDR2 is SQIVND (reference sequence). As DNA, the CDR3 is TGTGCCAGTAGTATAAGGGGACTAGCGGGAGGTCGGCAGTTCTTC. Amino acids: CASSIRGLAGGRQFF.

This clone appeared a few times. This chain joins TRBV6-5 and TRBJ1-5; a possible D gene is TRBD1 (5 bases). Per germline, CDR1 MNHEY and CDR2 SVGAGI. CDR3 size: 15 residues. V lost 2 bases and J lost 4, with 12 bases in between. The DNA for the CDR3 is TGTGCCAGCAGTTACCGACAGACAGCAAATCAGCCCCAGCATTTT. Translation gives CASSYRQTANQPQHF.

The gene calls are TRBV29-1 and TRBJ2-2; D remains ambiguous. The germline V and J ends were trimmed by 4 bases and 1 base, with 10 bases remaining between them. There are 14 residues in the CDR3. Germline-derived CDR1 and CDR2 are SQVTM and ANQGSEA. The CDR3 bases are TGCAGCGTTGTAGTGACACTGAACACCGGGGAGCTGTTTTTT. Protein sequence: CSVVVTLNTGELFF.

The chain links TRBV20-1 to TRBJ1-2; D uncertain. Germline CDR1 and CDR2: DFQATT and SNEGSKA (reference sequence). The length of the CDR3 is 11 residues. The V end was cut by 4 bases, the J end by 7 bases, with 10 bases between. The CDR3 reads CSAIGNSGYTF. DNA of the CDR3: TGCAGTGCTATCGGGAATAGTGGCTACACCTTC.

The V gene is TRBV5-4, the J gene TRBJ2-7; 7 positions agree with TRBD2. Trimming at V came to 1 base and at J to 3 bases, leaving 7 bases not matched to a gene. CDR3 length: 15 amino acids. Germline lookup yields CDR1 SGHNT and CDR2 YYREEE (reference sequence). The CDR3 DNA reads as TGTGCCAGCAGCTTGAAGGACGGGAGGAGCTACGAGCAGTACTTC. It specifies CASSLKDGRSYEQYF.

V gene TRBV3-1 (or the pseudogene TRBV3-2) combines with J gene TRBJ1-1, with 7 bases lining up with TRBD1. CDR3 length equals 13 residues. The ends lost 3 bases at V and 4 bases at J; junction bases unmatched: 2. Germline loops: CDR1 LGHDT, CDR2 YNNKEL (reference sequence). The CDR3 DNA reads as TGTGCCAGCAGCCACCAGGGGGTCACTGAAGCTTTCTTT. It translates to CASSHQGVTEAFF.

The rearrangement uses TRBV30 and TRBJ1-2; D gene uncertain. The germline V gene encodes CDR1 GTSNPN and CDR2 SVGIG (reference sequence). CDR3 size: 14 residues. The V gene lost 4 bases and the J gene lost 7 bases, with 19 bases spanning the gap. The CDR3 nucleotides are TGTGCCTGGACCCGTGAGGCCTCCCCGAGTGGCTACACCTTC. This sequence encodes CAWTREASPSGYTF. The full variable domain, its missing parts supplied by reference TRBV30 and TRBJ1-2, is SQTIHQWPATLVQPVGSPLSLECTVEGTSNPNLYWYRQAAGRGLQLLFYSVGIGQISSEVPQNLSASRPQDRQFILSSKKLLLSDSGFYLCAWTREASPSGYTFGSGTRLTVV.

This chain joins TRBV5-1 and TRBJ2-7, with TRBD1 identical over 10 bases. Per germline, CDR1 SGHRS and CDR2 YFSETQ. The length of the CDR3 is 17 residues. The ends lost 10 bases at V and 2 bases at J; junction bases unmatched: 18. CDR3 DNA sequence: TGCGCCCCCCACCGGGACAGGGGAAGGGGGACTGCCTACGAGCAGTACTTC. This translates into CAPHRDRGRGTAYEQYF.

J is TRBJ2-1 and V is TRBV27; TRBD2 matches 10 bases. The trim removed 4 bases at V and 2 bases at J, leaving 2 bases unmatched. Germline CDR1 and CDR2: MNHEY and SMNVEV (reference sequence). The length of the CDR3 is 15 residues. CDR3 loop: CASSSGLAAYNEQFF. For the CDR3, the DNA is TGTGCCAGCAGTTCCGGACTAGCGGCCTACAATGAGCAGTTCTTC.

This clone occurred once. The chain links TRBV28 to TRBJ1-3; 9 bases fit TRBD1. The trim removed 6 bases at V and 8 bases at J, leaving 2 bases unmatched. The CDR3 runs 12 residues. CDR1 is MDHEN and CDR2 is SYDVKM in the germline V gene. CDR3 DNA: TGTGCCAGCAGGACAGGGGGGGACACCATATATTTT. It encodes CASRTGGDTIYF.

This clone has a single count. The rearrangement uses TRBV24-1 and TRBJ1-1; the match to TRBD1 covers 8 bases. The V segment lost 3 bases and the J segment 1 base; nucleotides outside the gene matches: 3. Germline CDR1 and CDR2: KGHDR and SFDVKD. This CDR3 is 15 amino acids long. In DNA, the CDR3 is TGTGCCACCAGTGATCCCGGACAGGGGAACACTGAAGCTTTCTTT. This encodes CATSDPGQGNTEAFF.

V gene TRBV28 combines with J gene TRBJ1-4; TRBD1 agrees at 8 bases. With V trimmed by 8 bases and J by 4 bases, 9 bases remained unmatched. The germline gives CDR1 MDHEN, CDR2 SYDVKM. The CDR3 has 15 amino acids. The CDR3 nucleotides read TGTGCCAGCTTGAACCTAGGACAGGGTAATGAAAAACTGTTTTTT. This translates into CASLNLGQGNEKLFF.

The J gene is TRBJ1-2, the V gene TRBV28; 7 nucleotides match TRBD1. Per the germline V gene, CDR1 is MDHEN and CDR2 is SYDVKM. The CDR3 covers 20 residues. Trimming removed 2 bases from V and 1 base from J; junction bases left unmatched: 19. CDR3 in amino acids: CASSLRLWGRGQAVNYGYTF. The CDR3 DNA is TGTGCCAGCAGTTTACGGCTTTGGGGCCGCGGACAGGCGGTTAACTATGGCTACACCTTC.

This clone was detected a few times. This sequence joins TRBV28 and TRBJ2-1; 7 nucleotides line up with TRBD1. Germline assignment: CDR1 MDHEN and CDR2 SYDVKM. Trimming removed 7 bases from V and 8 bases from J; junction bases left unmatched: 14. This CDR3 has 15 amino acids. CDR3 bases: TGTGCCAGCACCCCGGCGGGTAGGGGGCGGGATGAGCAGTTCTTC. Amino acids: CASTPAGRGRDEQFF. Based on the CDR3 plus reference TRBV28 and TRBJ2-1, the full variable domain is DVKVTQSSRYLVKRTGEKVFLECVQDMDHENMFWYRQDPGLGLRLIYFSYDVKMKEKGDIPEGYSVSREKKERFSLILESASTNQTSMYLCASTPAGRGRDEQFFGPGTRLTVL.

V usage is TRBV3-1 (or the pseudogene TRBV3-2) and J usage is TRBJ2-1; perhaps TRBD2 as D (5 bases). The CDR3 runs 15 residues. V was pared by 3 bases and J by 3 bases, with 12 bases between. Germline values: CDR1 LGHDT, CDR2 YNNKEL (reference sequence). The CDR3 loop is CASSQEDRGYNEQFF. The CDR3 nucleotides are TGTGCCAGCAGCCAGGAGGACCGAGGCTACAATGAGCAGTTCTTC.

Only one count was recorded for this clone. Additional DNA sequences in this sample encode the identical CDR3. This chain connects TRBV5-1 to TRBJ2-5; D is possibly TRBD2 (5 bases). The V gene lost 1 base and the J gene lost 3 bases, with 7 bases spanning the gap. This CDR3 spans 13 amino acids. Germline V lookup: CDR1 SGHRS, CDR2 YFSETQ. Here the CDR3 reads CASSLLGEETQYF. The CDR3 DNA reads as TGCGCCAGCAGCTTGTTGGGAGAAGAGACCCAGTACTTC.

The genes are TRBV21-1 and TRBJ2-3; the DNA was not compared with TRBD2, the D call given in the table. TRBV21-1 is a pseudogene. The CDR3 spans 17 residues. The CDR3, as DNA: TGTGCCAGCAGCAACCAGACTAGCGGGAGACAAGGCGATACGCAGTATTTT. Protein sequence: CASSNQTSGRQGDTQYF.

This clone showed up just once. The chain couples TRBV3-1 (or the pseudogene TRBV3-2) to TRBJ1-2; 7 bases agree with TRBD1. The CDR3 extends over 12 amino acids. V was clipped by 11 bases and J by 4 bases; unmatched bases: 7. Germline V CDR1 and CDR2: LGHDT, YNNKEL (reference sequence). The chain's CDR3 is CAASDRSYGYTF. CDR3 in DNA: TGTGCCGCCTCGGACAGGTCCTATGGCTACACCTTC.

This clone was picked up a small number of times. The J gene is TRBJ2-2, the V gene TRBV11-3, with 10 bases that match TRBD2. The CDR3 length is 16 residues. V shed 5 bases, J shed 10 bases, and the junction held 13 bases outside the gene matches. The germline CDR1 and CDR2 sequences are SGHNT and YENEEA. The CDR3 DNA sequence: TGTGCCAGCAGCCGAAGAGCGGGAGGGGGTTCGGAGGAGCTGTTTTTT. Residues: CASSRRAGGGSEELFF.

The genes are TRBV28 and TRBJ2-7; 7 positions match TRBD2. CDR3 size: 15 residues. Germline V gene sequence: CDR1 MDHEN, CDR2 SYDVKM. The V gene end was trimmed by 2 bases and the J gene end by 3 bases; junction bases not matched to a gene: 7. CDR3 region: CASSLTTSPYYEQYF. CDR3 DNA: TGTGCCAGCAGTTTAACGACTAGCCCGTACTACGAGCAGTACTTC.

This clone was counted once. This chain joins TRBV5-5 and TRBJ2-7; the match to TRBD1 covers 8 bases. Trimming took 4 bases from V and 2 from J; bases not matched to a gene: 5. The CDR3 has 14 residues. From germline, CDR1 is SGHKS and CDR2 YYEKEE (reference sequence). The CDR3 spells CASSPGTGAYEQYF. The CDR3 region has the DNA TGTGCCAGCAGCCCTGGGACAGGAGCCTACGAGCAGTACTTC.

The V and J genes are TRBV7-9 and TRBJ1-2, with a tentative D call TRBD1 (6 bases). Germline V gene lookup returns CDR1 SEHNR and CDR2 FQNEAQ (reference sequence). The CDR3 is 14 amino acids. V lost 3 bases and J lost 2, with 10 bases in between. The CDR3 coding sequence is TGTGCCAGCAGCTTGGGGGCCGCAAACTATGGCTACACCTTC. Its protein is CASSLGAANYGYTF.

This sequence joins TRBV5-1 and TRBJ1-4; 9 nucleotides align to TRBD1. The CDR3 is made up of 16 amino acids. After removal of 2 bases from V and 1 base from J, the junction contained 3 bases not matched to a gene. CDR1 is SGHRS and CDR2 is YFSETQ in the germline V gene. In nucleotides, the CDR3 is TGCGCCAGCAGCTTAGGACAGGGGTTAACTAATGAAAAACTGTTTTTT. Encoded protein: CASSLGQGLTNEKLFF.

As regards this clone: Different DNA sequences within this sample yield the same CDR3. The chain is built from TRBV28 and TRBJ1-1; tentative D call: TRBD1 (6 bases). The V and J ends lost 6 bases and 1 base respectively, with 15 bases between them. Per germline, CDR1 MDHEN and CDR2 SYDVKM. The CDR3 sequence is 15 residues long. For the CDR3, the DNA is TGTGCCAGCAGCCCCCGGGGAGGGGGGAACACTGAAGCTTTCTTT. It is translated as CASSPRGGGNTEAFF.

A remark on this clone: The sample contains more than one DNA sequence encoding this CDR3. This chain links TRBV6-5 with TRBJ1-5; D is possibly TRBD1 (5 bases). CDR1 and CDR2 from the germline V gene are MNHEY and SVGAGI. There are 13 residues in the CDR3. The V and J ends lost 7 bases and 0 bases respectively, with 7 bases between them. The CDR3 bases are TGTGCCAGCACTAGGGGTAGCAATCAGCCCCAGCATTTT. Its translation is CASTRGSNQPQHF.

This chain joins TRBV11-2 and TRBJ1-3; D is perhaps TRBD1 (6 bases). Looked up from germline, CDR1 is SGHAT and CDR2 is FQNNGV. This CDR3 is 14 amino acids long. V was pared by 6 bases and J by 1 base, with 10 bases between. CDR3 loop: CASRQGASGNTIYF. CDR3 DNA sequence: TGTGCCAGCAGACAGGGAGCATCTGGAAACACCATATATTTT.

The V gene is TRBV2, the J gene TRBJ1-6; 7 bases map to TRBD1. The CDR3 consists of 13 residues. Germline V gives CDR1 SNHLY, CDR2 FYNNEI. V was pared by 7 bases and J by 9 bases, with 6 bases of the junction left unmatched. The CDR3 DNA reads as TGTGCCAGCAAACCGACAGGGAGTTCACCCCTCCACTTT. Residues: CASKPTGSSPLHF.

V usage is TRBV28 and J usage is TRBJ1-5; no clear D gene. CDR1 and CDR2 from the germline V gene are MDHEN and SYDVKM. The CDR3 runs to 15 residues. Trimming cost V 10 bases and J 1 base, with 17 bases left between them. CDR3 loop: CATRPERGSNQPQHF. In DNA, the CDR3 is TGTGCCACCAGGCCCGAGCGGGGAAGCAATCAGCCCCAGCATTTT.

The CDR3 nucleotides are TGTGCCAGCAGCTTAAGTGGCGGGAGCGGTTACGAGCAGTACTTC. It codes for CASSLSGGSGYEQYF. The rearrangement uses TRBV7-3 and TRBJ2-7, with 7 bases fitting TRBD2. With V trimmed by 1 base and J by 4 bases, 7 bases remained unmatched. Germline V gene lookup returns CDR1 SGHTA and CDR2 FQGTGA. This CDR3 is 15 amino acids long.